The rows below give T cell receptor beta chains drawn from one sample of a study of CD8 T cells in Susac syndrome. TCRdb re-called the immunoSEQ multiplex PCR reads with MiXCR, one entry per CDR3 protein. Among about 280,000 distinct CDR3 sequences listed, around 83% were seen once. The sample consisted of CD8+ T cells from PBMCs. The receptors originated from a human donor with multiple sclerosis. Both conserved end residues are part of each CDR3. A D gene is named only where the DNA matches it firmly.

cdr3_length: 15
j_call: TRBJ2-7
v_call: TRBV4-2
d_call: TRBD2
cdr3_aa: CASSQYLAVSYEQYF
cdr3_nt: TGTGCCAGCAGCCAATATCTAGCGGTCTCCTACGAGCAGTACTTC

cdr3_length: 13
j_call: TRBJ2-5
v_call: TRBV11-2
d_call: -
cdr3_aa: CASSQGLGETQYF
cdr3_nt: TGTGCCAGCAGCCAAGGGTTGGGGGAGACCCAGTACTTC

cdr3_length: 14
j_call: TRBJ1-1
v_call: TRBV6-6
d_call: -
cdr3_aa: CASSNLGQSLEAFF
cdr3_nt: TGTGCCAGCAGTAACCTTGGGCAGTCACTTGAAGCTTTCTTT

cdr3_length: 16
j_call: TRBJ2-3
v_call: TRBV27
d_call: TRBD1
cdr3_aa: CASSSDRDRFLDTQYF
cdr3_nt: TGTGCCAGCAGTTCGGACCGGGACAGGTTCCTGGATACGCAGTATTTT

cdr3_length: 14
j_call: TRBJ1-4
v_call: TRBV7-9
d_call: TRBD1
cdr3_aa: CASRKQGTNEKLFF
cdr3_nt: TGTGCCAGCAGGAAACAGGGGACTAATGAAAAACTGTTTTTT

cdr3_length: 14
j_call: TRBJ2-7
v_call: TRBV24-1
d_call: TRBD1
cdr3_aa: CATSASGGTDEQYF
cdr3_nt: TGTGCCACCAGTGCCTCAGGGGGTACGGACGAGCAGTACTTC

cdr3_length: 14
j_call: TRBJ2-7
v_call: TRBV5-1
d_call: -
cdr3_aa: CASKQRFRDYEQYF
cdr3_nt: TGCGCCAGCAAGCAGAGGTTCCGGGACTACGAGCAGTACTTC

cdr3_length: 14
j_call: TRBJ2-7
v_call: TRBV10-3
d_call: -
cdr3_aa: CAISESGIPYEQYF
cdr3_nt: TGTGCCATCAGTGAGTCCGGGATACCCTACGAGCAGTACTTC

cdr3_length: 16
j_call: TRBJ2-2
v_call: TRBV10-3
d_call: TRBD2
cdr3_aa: CAIKGSGSLNTGELFF
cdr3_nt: TGTGCCATCAAGGGTAGCGGGAGCCTGAACACCGGGGAGCTGTTTTTT

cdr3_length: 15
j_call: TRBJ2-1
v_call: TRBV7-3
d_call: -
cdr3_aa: CASSFVSGSYNEQFF
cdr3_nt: TGTGCCAGCAGCTTCGTTTCGGGGAGCTACAATGAGCAGTTCTTC

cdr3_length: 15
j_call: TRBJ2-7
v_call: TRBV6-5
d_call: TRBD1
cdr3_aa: CASSFLGQGSVEQYF
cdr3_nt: TGTGCCAGCAGTTTTCTCGGACAGGGATCGGTCGAGCAGTACTTC

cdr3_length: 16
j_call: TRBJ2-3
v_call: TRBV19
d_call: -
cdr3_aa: CASTPGPQGYTDTQYF
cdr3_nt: TGTGCCAGTACCCCAGGGCCCCAGGGGTACACAGATACGCAGTATTTT

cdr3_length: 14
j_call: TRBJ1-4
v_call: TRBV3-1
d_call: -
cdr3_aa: CASSPRRINEKLFF
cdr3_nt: TGTGCCAGCAGCCCCCGACGGATAAATGAAAAACTGTTTTTT

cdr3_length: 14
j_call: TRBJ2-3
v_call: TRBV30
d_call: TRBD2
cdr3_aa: CAWSASGSPDTQYF
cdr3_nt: TGTGCCTGGAGTGCTAGCGGGAGCCCAGATACGCAGTATTTT

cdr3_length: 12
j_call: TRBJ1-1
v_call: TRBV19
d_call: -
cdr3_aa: CASITRSTEAFF
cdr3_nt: TGTGCCAGTATAACCCGCTCCACTGAAGCTTTCTTT

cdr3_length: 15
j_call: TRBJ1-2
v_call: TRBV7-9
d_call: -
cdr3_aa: CASSTLSPRRNGYTF
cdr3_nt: TGTGCCAGCAGCACCCTAAGCCCTCGGAGGAATGGCTACACCTTC

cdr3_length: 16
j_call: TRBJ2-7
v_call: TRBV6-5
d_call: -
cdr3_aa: CASSYSGDGSSYEQYF
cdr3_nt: TGTGCCAGCAGTTACTCGGGGGACGGAAGCTCCTACGAGCAGTACTTC

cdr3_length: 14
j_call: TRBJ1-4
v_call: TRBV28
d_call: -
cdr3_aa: CASSLRGPNEKLFF
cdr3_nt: TGTGCCAGCAGTTTACGGGGGCCTAATGAAAAACTGTTTTTT

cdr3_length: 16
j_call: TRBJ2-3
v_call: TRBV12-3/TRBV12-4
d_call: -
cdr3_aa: CASSLRGRGSTDTQYF
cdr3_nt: TGTGCCAGCAGTTTAAGGGGTCGCGGAAGCACAGATACGCAGTATTTT